This T cell receptor (beta chain) was sequenced during a study of shared clonotypes between healthy human individuals. Naive CD8 cells lacked CD45RO and underwent positive selection for CCR7, leaving out terminally differentiated effector memory CD45RA+ cells. Each of the donors was a healthy adult who was HIV-negative and had not had a recent acute infection or vaccination. The test was conducted at deep level. The assay was immunoSEQ multiplex PCR, and TCRdb's table has in-frame clones only and misses some. The sample has some 630,000 clones; 95% to 96% are singletons. Per the germline V gene, CDR1 is MNHEY and CDR2 is SMNVEV (reference sequence). Germline trimming cut 5 bases from V and 4 bases from J; bases unmatched to any gene: 12. This CDR3 is 16 amino acids long.

The sample comprised naive CD8+ T cells sorted from blood. The chain employs TRBV27 and TRBJ2-7; TRBD2 matches at 9 bases. The TCR sequence derives from a woman younger than 45 in good health. The CDR3 spells CASSHILAGGSYEQYF. The CDR3 DNA reads TGTGCCAGCAGTCATATACTAGCGGGTGGATCATACGAGCAGTACTTC.